This T cell receptor (beta chain) was recorded in a study of cytomegalovirus exposure and HLA in healthy donors. Turning to this clone: Its matching antigen is unknown.

The CDR3 has 13 amino acids. In germline, CDR1 is SGHRS, CDR2 YFSETQ. V dropped 0 bases and J dropped 2 bases, with 5 bases sitting between them. PCR was performed using 60 Vbeta and 13 Jbeta primers. The assay was immunoSEQ multiplex PCR, and TCRdb's table has in-frame clones only and misses some. Of under 90,000 clones listed, less than 75% are singletons. Findings of the study overall: There were several of the most significant clusters that appeared linked to common viral pathogens in a later analysis.

The sequencing sample was made of PBMCs. The chain links TRBV5-1 to TRBJ2-5; D is ambiguous. This receptor was identified in a man aged 35 to 55 in good health and CMV-seropositive. CDR3 DNA sequence: TGCGCCAGCAGCTTGGCCCAGCAAGAGACCCAGTACTTC. It encodes CASSLAQQETQYF.